This section outlines one TCR beta chain sequence together with its context. Method: immunoSEQ multiplex PCR; TCRdb's copy keeps in-frame clones and lacks some. Here the sample spans 23,000 or so clones, about 33% being singletons. Plating combined around 200,000 CFSE-labeled responder cells with around 200,000 irradiated, violet-dye-labeled stimulator cells. The sample comes from a study of graft-versus-host responses after intestinal transplantation. The clonotype was recovered from a human patient who received an intestinal transplant. The input for sequencing was alloreactive CD8+ T cells from a mixed lymphocyte reaction culture, taken before intestinal transplant. Subset noted: CFSE-low proliferating T cells sorted from roughly six-day pre-transplant mixed lymphocyte reaction (GvH or HvG direction).

CDR3 amino acids: CASSPRTDTQYF. CDR3 DNA sequence: TGTGCCAGCAGCCCACGCACAGATACGCAGTATTTT. The rearrangement joins TRBV7-6 to TRBJ2-3, with D hard to call. Trimming shortened V by 5 bases and J by 1 base, and 4 bases separated the two germline ends. From germline, CDR1 is SGHVS and CDR2 FNYEAQ. This CDR3 contains 12 residues.